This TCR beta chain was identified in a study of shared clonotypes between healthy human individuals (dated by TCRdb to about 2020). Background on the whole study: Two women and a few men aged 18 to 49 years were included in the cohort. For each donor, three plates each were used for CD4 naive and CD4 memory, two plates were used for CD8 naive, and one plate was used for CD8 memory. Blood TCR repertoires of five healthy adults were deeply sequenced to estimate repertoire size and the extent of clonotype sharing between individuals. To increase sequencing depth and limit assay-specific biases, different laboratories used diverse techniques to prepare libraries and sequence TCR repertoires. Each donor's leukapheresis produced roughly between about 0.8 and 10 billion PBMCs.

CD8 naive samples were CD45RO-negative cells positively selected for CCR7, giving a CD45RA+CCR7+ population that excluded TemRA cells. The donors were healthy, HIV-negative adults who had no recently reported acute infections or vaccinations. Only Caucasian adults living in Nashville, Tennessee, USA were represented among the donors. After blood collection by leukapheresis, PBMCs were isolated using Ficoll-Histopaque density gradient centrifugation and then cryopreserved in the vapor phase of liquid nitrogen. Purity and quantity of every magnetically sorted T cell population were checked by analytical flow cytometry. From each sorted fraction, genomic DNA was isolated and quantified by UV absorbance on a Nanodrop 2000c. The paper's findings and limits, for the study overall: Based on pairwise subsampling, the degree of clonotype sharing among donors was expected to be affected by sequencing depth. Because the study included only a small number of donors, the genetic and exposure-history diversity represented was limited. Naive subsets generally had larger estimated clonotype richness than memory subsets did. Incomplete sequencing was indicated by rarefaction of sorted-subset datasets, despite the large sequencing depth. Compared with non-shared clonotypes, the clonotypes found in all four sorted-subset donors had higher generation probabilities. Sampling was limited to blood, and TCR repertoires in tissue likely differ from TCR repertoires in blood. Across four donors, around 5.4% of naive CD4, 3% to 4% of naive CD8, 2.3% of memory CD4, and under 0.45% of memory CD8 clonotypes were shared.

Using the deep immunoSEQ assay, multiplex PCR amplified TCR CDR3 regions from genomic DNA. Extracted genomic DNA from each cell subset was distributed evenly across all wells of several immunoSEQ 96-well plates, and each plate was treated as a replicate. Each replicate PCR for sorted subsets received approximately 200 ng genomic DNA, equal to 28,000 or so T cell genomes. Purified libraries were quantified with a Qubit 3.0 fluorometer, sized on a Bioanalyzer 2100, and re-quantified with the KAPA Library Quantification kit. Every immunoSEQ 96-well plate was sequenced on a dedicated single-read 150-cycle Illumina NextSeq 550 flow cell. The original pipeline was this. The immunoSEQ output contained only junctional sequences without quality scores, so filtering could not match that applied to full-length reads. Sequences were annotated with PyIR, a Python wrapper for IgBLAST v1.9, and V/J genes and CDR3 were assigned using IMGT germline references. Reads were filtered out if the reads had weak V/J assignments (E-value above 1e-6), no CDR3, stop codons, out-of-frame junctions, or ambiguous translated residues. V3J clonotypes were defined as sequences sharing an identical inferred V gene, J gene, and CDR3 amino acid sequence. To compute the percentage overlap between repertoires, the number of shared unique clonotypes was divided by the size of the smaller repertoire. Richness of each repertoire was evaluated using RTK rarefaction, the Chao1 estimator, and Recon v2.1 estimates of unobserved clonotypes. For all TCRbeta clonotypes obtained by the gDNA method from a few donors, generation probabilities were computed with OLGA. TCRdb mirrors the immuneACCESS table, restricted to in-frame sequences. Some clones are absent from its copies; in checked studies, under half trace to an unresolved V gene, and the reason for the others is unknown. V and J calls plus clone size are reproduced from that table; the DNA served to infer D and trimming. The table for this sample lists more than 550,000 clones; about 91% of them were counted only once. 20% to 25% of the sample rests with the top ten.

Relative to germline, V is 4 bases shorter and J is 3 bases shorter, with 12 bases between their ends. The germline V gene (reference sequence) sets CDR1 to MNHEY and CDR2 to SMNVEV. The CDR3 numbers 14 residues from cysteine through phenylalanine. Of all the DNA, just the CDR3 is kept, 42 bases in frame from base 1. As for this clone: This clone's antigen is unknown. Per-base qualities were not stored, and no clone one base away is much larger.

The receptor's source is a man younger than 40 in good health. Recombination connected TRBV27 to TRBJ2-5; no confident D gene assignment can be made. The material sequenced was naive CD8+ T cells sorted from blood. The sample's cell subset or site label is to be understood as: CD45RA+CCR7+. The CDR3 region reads CASSSGKAKETQYF. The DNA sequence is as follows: TGTGCCAGCAGTTCTGGCAAAGCTAAAGAGACCCAGTACTTC.